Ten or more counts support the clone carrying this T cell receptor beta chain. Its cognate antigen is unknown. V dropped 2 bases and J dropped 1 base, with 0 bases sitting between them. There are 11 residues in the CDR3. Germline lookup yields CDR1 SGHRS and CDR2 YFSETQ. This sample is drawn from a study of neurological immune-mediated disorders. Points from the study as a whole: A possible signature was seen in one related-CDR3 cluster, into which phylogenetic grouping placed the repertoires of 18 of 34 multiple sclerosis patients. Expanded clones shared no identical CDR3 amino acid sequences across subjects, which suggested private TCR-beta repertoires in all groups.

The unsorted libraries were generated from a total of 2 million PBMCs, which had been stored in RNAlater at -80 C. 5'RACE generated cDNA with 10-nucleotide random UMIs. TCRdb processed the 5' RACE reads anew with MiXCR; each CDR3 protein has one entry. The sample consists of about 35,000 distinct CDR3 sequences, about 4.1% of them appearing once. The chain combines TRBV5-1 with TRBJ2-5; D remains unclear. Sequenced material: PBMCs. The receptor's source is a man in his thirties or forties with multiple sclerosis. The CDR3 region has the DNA TGCGCCAGCAGCTTCCAAGAGACCCAGTACTTC. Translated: CASSFQETQYF.